Presented here are 21 T cell receptor beta chains from one specimen sequenced in a study of T-cell reconstitution after alpha-beta-depleted transplantation in children. For TCRbeta, the library was prepared with unique molecular identifiers. TCRdb recomputed calls from the PCR reads with MiXCR, one row per CDR3 protein. There are some 500,000 distinct CDR3 sequences in the sample; around 17% occur only once, and 3% to 3.5% lies in the top ten. This specimen consisted of PBMCs from the stem cell graft donor, obtained from the stem cell graft. These receptors were taken from a human donor who donated a stem cell graft to a child with acute lymphoblastic leukemia.

This chain connects TRBV6-5 to TRBJ2-7, with D unclear. Trimming stripped 2 bases from V and 1 base from J, with 12 bases between. This CDR3 is built from 15 residues. The germline V gene encodes CDR1 MNHEY and CDR2 SVGAGI. The CDR3 sequence: CASSYGWSSSYEQYF. The CDR3 bases are TGTGCCAGCAGTTACGGTTGGTCCAGTTCCTACGAGCAGTACTTC.

This clonotype was observed a few times. The chain combines TRBV15 with TRBJ1-5; possible D gene TRBD1, 5 bases. This CDR3 has 14 amino acids. Germline lookup yields CDR1 LNHNV and CDR2 YYDKDF (reference sequence). V lost 5 bases and J lost 7, with 15 bases in between. In DNA, the CDR3 is TGTGCCACCAGCCCCCCAGGGTTCCGGCAGCCCCAGCATTTT. Translating it yields CATSPPGFRQPQHF.

This clonotype occurred many times. V and J are TRBV7-3 and TRBJ2-7; 10 bases map to TRBD2. Germline-derived CDR1 and CDR2 are SGHTA and FQGTGA. V trimming: 5 bases; J trimming: 6 bases; junction bases outside the gene matches: 10. The CDR3 sequence is 15 residues long. The CDR3 spells CASSRVAGGNVEQYF. The CDR3 DNA is TGTGCCAGCAGCAGGGTAGCGGGAGGTAATGTCGAGCAGTACTTC.

This chain joins TRBV30 and TRBJ2-7; 7 bases agree with TRBD1. The V gene end was trimmed by 1 base and the J gene end by 3 bases; junction bases not matched to a gene: 9. Per the germline V gene, CDR1 is GTSNPN and CDR2 is SVGIG (reference sequence). The CDR3 runs 15 residues. The DNA of the CDR3 is TGTGCCTGGAGTGAGACAGGACAGGACTTCTACGAGCAGTACTTC. Protein: CAWSETGQDFYEQYF.

The genes are TRBV5-1 and TRBJ2-1, with 8 bases that match TRBD2. CDR3 length equals 14 residues. Germline V gene data show CDR1 as SGHRS and CDR2 as YFSETQ. V was pared by 6 bases and J by 2 bases, with 4 bases of the junction left unmatched. The CDR3: CASKAREAYNEQFF. The CDR3 DNA follows: TGCGCCAGCAAGGCGCGGGAGGCCTACAATGAGCAGTTCTTC.

This clonotype was counted once. The V gene is TRBV9, the J gene TRBJ2-1; D might be TRBD2 (5 bases). The V end lost 0 bases, the J end lost 5 bases, and 21 bases lay between the germline ends. CDR1 and CDR2 (germline): SGDLS, YYNGEE. CDR3 length equals 18 residues. Written as DNA, the CDR3 is TGTGCCAGCAGCGTAGGCCCCCGGACTGCCGGATGGGACAATGAGCAGTTCTTC. This sequence encodes CASSVGPRTAGWDNEQFF.

This clonotype has a handful of counts. CDR3 sequence (DNA): TGTGCCAGCAGCGTAGCGGGAGCGGACGATGAGCAGTTCTTC. It is translated as CASSVAGADDEQFF. V gene TRBV9 combines with J gene TRBJ2-1; TRBD2 is a possible D gene (6 bases). Trimming left V 0 bases short and J 8 bases short, with 12 bases between. This CDR3 is 14 amino acids long. Germline CDR1 is SGDLS and CDR2 is YYNGEE.

This clonotype was seen a handful of times. J is TRBJ2-2 and V is TRBV20-1; weak D call: TRBD1 (5 bases). The CDR3 length is 14 residues. Germline CDR1 DFQATT, CDR2 SNEGSKA (reference sequence). V lost 4 bases, J lost 6 bases, and 15 bases lay in between. Written as DNA, the CDR3 is TGCAGTGCTACCGACAGTAACCTGGCCGGGGAGCTGTTTTTT. This encodes CSATDSNLAGELFF.

The chain is built from TRBV5-1 and TRBJ2-5; possibly TRBD2 for D (6 bases). Germline loops: CDR1 SGHRS, CDR2 YFSETQ. Trimming took off 7 bases at V and 4 bases at J, with 17 bases between the two ends. The CDR3 length is 14 residues. In nucleotides, the CDR3 is TGCGCCAGCGCCCGGGACTCACGCGCAGAGACCCAGTACTTC. Its translation: CASARDSRAETQYF.

V usage is TRBV6-1 and J usage is TRBJ2-7, with D perhaps TRBD1 (5 bases). There are 14 residues in the CDR3. The V and J ends lost 6 bases and 0 bases respectively, with 12 bases between them. The germline gives CDR1 MNHNS, CDR2 SASEGT. The CDR3 spells CASRRYRFSYEQYF. CDR3 nucleotide sequence: TGTGCCAGCAGGAGATACAGGTTCTCCTACGAGCAGTACTTC.

The J gene is TRBJ2-7, the V gene TRBV20-1; TRBD2 aligns across 7 bases. The V and J ends lost 0 bases and 4 bases, in that order; junction bases with no gene match: 15. This CDR3 has 17 residues. The germline V gene has CDR1 DFQATT and CDR2 SNEGSKA (reference sequence). CDR3 protein: CSARDPITGGSMYEQYF. CDR3 sequence (DNA): TGCAGTGCTAGAGATCCCATCACTGGCGGGAGTATGTACGAGCAGTACTTC.

This clonotype was recorded a few times. The rearrangement joins TRBV12-3 or TRBV12-4 to TRBJ2-1; no clear D gene. The CDR3 runs 16 residues. Trimming took 3 bases from V and 5 from J, leaving 17 bases between them. The CDR3 reads CASSFRTARLNNEQFF. CDR3 sequence (DNA): TGTGCCAGCAGTTTCAGGACGGCACGCCTTAACAATGAGCAGTTCTTC.

V gene TRBV5-6 combines with J gene TRBJ1-5, with D hard to call. Germline CDR1 is SGHDT and CDR2 is YYEEEE. This CDR3 has 17 residues. V lost 0 bases, J lost 1 base, and 14 bases lay in between. The CDR3 bases are TGTGCCAGCAGCTTGGGGGGTTTTCGGGTAAGCAATCAGCCCCAGCATTTT. Its protein is CASSLGGFRVSNQPQHF.

V usage is TRBV2 and J usage is TRBJ2-7; 9 bases agree with TRBD1. This CDR3 comprises 16 residues. CDR1 and CDR2 (germline): SNHLY, FYNNEI. Germline trimming cut 3 bases from V and 0 bases from J; bases unmatched to any gene: 6. The DNA for the CDR3 is TGTGCCAGCAGTGATCCACCGGGACAGGGCTCCTACGAGCAGTACTTC. Encoded protein: CASSDPPGQGSYEQYF.

The chain joins TRBV24-1 to TRBJ2-1; the D gene is possibly TRBD2 (5 bases). V was pared by 5 bases and J by 8 bases, with 15 bases between. Germline V gene sequence: CDR1 KGHDR, CDR2 SFDVKD. The CDR3 covers 14 residues. The CDR3 DNA sequence: TGTGCCACCAGTGCTACGGGCGACTATCATGAGCAGTTCTTC. Protein: CATSATGDYHEQFF.

This clonotype was observed a handful of times. The chain links TRBV19 to TRBJ2-1; 7 bases map to TRBD2. Unmatched junction bases numbered 7, after V lost 3 bases and J lost 5 bases. This CDR3 has 15 residues. Looked up from germline, CDR1 is LNHDA and CDR2 is SQIVND (reference sequence). The CDR3 sequence: CASSIGGRVDNEQFF. CDR3 in DNA: TGTGCCAGTAGTATCGGGGGGAGGGTCGACAATGAGCAGTTCTTC.

J is TRBJ2-1 and V is TRBV5-1, with D possibly TRBD2 on 6 matching bases. V lost 4 bases to trimming and J lost 6 bases, with 17 bases between them. CDR3 size: 15 residues. The germline V gene encodes CDR1 SGHRS and CDR2 YFSETQ. As DNA, the CDR3 is TGCGCCAGCAGCCTCGTTGCGGGAAACACCAATGAGCAGTTCTTC. Translating gives CASSLVAGNTNEQFF.

This clonotype appeared a few times. CDR3 DNA: TGCGCCAGCAGCCAAGGTTCCGGGACTAGGTTTGGGGAGCAGTACTTC. Its protein is CASSQGSGTRFGEQYF. This sequence joins TRBV4-1 and TRBJ2-7, with 8 bases identical to TRBD2. The trim removed 1 base at V and 7 bases at J, leaving 12 bases unmatched. Germline-derived CDR1 and CDR2 are MGHRA and YSYEKL. There are 16 residues in the CDR3.

The V and J genes are TRBV5-1 and TRBJ2-2, with unresolved D. In germline, CDR1 is SGHRS, CDR2 YFSETQ. Trimming shortened V by 4 bases and J by 5 bases, and 15 bases separated the two germline ends. CDR3 length: 15 amino acids. In DNA form, the CDR3 reads TGCGCCAGCAGCCGGCAGAATTCAGGTACCGGGGAGCTGTTTTTT. Its translation: CASSRQNSGTGELFF. Together with reference TRBV5-1 and TRBJ2-2, the CDR3 gives the full variable domain: KAGVTQTPRYLIKTRGQQVTLSCSPISGHRSVSWYQQTPGQGLQFLFEYFSETQRNKGNFPGRFSGRQFSNSRSEMNVSTLELGDSALYLCASSRQNSGTGELFFGEGSRLTVL.

This clonotype was detected only a few times. The chain employs TRBV6-2 or TRBV6-3 and TRBJ2-7; no reliable D call. The V gene lost 6 bases and the J gene lost 0 bases, with 12 bases spanning the gap. Germline V gene data show CDR1 as MNHEY and CDR2 as SVGEGT. CDR3 length: 14 residues. CDR3 loop: CASRWVAGSYEQYF. CDR3 nucleotide sequence: TGTGCCAGCAGGTGGGTAGCTGGCTCCTACGAGCAGTACTTC.

The chain recombines TRBV6-5 with TRBJ2-3; TRBD2 matches at 14 bases. The junction had 9 bases not matched to a gene; V was cut back by 3 bases and J by 1 base. This CDR3 spans 19 amino acids. The germline CDR1 and CDR2 sequences are MNHEY and SVGAGI. CDR3 residues: CASSYQGLAGVRGTDTQYF. DNA of the CDR3: TGTGCCAGCAGTTATCAGGGACTAGCGGGAGTGCGGGGCACAGATACGCAGTATTTT.